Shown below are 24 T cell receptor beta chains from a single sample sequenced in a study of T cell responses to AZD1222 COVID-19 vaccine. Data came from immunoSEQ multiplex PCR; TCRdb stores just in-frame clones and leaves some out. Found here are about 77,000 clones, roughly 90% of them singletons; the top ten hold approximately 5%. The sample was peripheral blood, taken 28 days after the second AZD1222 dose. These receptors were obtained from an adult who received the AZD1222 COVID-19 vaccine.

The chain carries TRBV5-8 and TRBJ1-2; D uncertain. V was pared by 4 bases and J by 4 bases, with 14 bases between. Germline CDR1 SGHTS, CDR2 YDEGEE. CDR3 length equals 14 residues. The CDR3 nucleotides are TGTGCCAGCAGCCCCCCCATCTTGCTCTATGGCTACACCTTC. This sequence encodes CASSPPILLYGYTF.

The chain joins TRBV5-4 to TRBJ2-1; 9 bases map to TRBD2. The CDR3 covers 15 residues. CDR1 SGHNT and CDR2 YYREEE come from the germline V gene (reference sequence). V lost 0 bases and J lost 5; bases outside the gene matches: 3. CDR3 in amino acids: CASSLGGRGDNEQFF. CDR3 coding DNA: TGTGCCAGCAGCTTGGGCGGGAGGGGCGACAATGAGCAGTTCTTC.

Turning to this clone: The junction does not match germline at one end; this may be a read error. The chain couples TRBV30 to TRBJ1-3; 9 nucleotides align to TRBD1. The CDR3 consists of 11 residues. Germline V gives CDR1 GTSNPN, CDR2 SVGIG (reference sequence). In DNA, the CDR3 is TGTGCCTGGAGTCTAGGGACAGGGAGGGATTTT. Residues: CAWSLGTGRDF. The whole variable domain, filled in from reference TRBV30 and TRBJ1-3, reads SQTIHQWPATLVQPVGSPLSLECTVEGTSNPNLYWYRQAAGRGLQLLFYSVGIGQISSEVPQNLSASRPQDRQFILSSKKLLLSDSGFYLCAWSLGTGRDFGEGSWLTVV.

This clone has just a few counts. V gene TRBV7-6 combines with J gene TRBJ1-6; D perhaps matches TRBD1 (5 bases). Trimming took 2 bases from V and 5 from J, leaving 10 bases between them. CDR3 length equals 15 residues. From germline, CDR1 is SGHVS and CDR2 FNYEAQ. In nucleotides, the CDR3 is TGTGCCAGCAGCTTACAGGGAGCGGATAATTCACCCCTCCACTTT. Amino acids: CASSLQGADNSPLHF. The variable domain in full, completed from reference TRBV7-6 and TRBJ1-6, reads GAGVSQSPRYKVTKRGQDVALRCDPISGHVSLYWYRQALGQGPEFLTYFNYEAQQDKSGLPNDRFSAERPEGSISTLTIQRTEQRDSAMYRCASSLQGADNSPLHFGNGTRLTVT.

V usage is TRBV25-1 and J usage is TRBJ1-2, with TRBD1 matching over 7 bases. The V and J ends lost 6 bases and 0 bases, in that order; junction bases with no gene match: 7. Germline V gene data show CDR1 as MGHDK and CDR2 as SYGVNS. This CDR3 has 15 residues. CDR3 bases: TGTGCCAGCAGCTACAGGGGAAATACTAACTATGGCTACACCTTC. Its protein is CASSYRGNTNYGYTF.

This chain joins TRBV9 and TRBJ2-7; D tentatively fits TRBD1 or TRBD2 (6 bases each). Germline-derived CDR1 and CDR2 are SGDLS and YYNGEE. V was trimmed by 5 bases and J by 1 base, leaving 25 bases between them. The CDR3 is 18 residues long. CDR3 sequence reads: CASSRRGGFGANSYEQYF. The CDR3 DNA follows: TGTGCCAGCAGTCGGAGAGGGGGGTTTGGGGCCAATTCCTACGAGCAGTACTTC.

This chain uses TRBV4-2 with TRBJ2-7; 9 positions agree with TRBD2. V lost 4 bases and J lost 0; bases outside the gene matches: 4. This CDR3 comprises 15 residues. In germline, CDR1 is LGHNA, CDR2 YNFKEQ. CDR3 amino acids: CASSLRLAASYEQYF. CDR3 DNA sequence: TGTGCCAGCAGCCTAAGACTAGCGGCCTCCTACGAGCAGTACTTC.

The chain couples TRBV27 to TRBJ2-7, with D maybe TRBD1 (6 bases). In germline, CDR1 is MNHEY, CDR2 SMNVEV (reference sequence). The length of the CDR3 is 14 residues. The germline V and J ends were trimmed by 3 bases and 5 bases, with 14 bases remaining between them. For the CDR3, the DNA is TGTGCCAGCAGTTTTGTACAGGGTCTCCACGAGCAGTACTTC. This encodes CASSFVQGLHEQYF.

The CDR3 region has the DNA TGCGCCAGCAGTGAGTCGCCCGGGGCGCTCTACAATGAGCAGTTCTTC. Translated: CASSESPGALYNEQFF. The J gene is TRBJ2-1, the V gene TRBV10-1; D assignment may be TRBD1 or TRBD2 (5 bases each). V lost 0 bases to trimming and J lost 3 bases, with 12 bases between them. CDR1 and CDR2 from the germline V gene are WNHNN and SYGVQD (reference sequence). This CDR3 contains 16 residues.

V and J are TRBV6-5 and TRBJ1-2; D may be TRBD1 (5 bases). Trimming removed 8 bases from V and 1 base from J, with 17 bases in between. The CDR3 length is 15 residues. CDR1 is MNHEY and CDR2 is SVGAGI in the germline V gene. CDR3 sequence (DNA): TGTGCCAGCCGGTCGGGGGGTACGGTTAACTATGGCTACACCTTC. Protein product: CASRSGGTVNYGYTF.

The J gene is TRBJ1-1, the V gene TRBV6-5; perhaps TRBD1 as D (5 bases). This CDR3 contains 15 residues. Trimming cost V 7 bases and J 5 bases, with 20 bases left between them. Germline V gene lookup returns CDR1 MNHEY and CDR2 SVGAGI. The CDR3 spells CASNPQRGWGTEAFF. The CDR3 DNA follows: TGTGCCAGCAACCCACAACGGGGGTGGGGGACTGAAGCTTTCTTT.

CDR3: CASSIGVGGWNTEAFF. CDR3 nucleotide sequence: TGTGCCAGTAGTATCGGGGTCGGGGGATGGAACACTGAAGCTTTCTTT. J is TRBJ1-1 and V is TRBV19, with D tentatively TRBD1 (5 bases). Trimming stripped 3 bases from V and 1 base from J, with 15 bases between. There are 16 residues in the CDR3. Germline loops: CDR1 LNHDA, CDR2 SQIVND (reference sequence).

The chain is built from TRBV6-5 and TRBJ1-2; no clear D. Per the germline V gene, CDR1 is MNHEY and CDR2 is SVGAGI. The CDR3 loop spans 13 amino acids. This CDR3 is CATIGVRGYGYTF. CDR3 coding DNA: TGTGCAACAATCGGGGTTCGCGGCTATGGCTACACCTTC.

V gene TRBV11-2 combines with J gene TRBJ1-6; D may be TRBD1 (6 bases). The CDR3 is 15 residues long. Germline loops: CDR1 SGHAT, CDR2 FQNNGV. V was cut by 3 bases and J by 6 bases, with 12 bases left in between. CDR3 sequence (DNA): TGTGCCAGCAGCTTGGCCAGGGGAGGTAATTCACCCCTCCACTTT. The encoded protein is CASSLARGGNSPLHF.

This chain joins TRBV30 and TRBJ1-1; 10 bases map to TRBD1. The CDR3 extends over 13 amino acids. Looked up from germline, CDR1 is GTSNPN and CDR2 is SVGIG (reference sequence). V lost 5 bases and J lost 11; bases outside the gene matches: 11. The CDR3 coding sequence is TGTGCCTGGGGGGACAGGGGCACGGTTCGGGCTTTCTTT. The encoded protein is CAWGDRGTVRAFF. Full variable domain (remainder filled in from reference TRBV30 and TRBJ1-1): SQTIHQWPATLVQPVGSPLSLECTVEGTSNPNLYWYRQAAGRGLQLLFYSVGIGQISSEVPQNLSASRPQDRQFILSSKKLLLSDSGFYLCAWGDRGTVRAFFGQGTRLTVV.

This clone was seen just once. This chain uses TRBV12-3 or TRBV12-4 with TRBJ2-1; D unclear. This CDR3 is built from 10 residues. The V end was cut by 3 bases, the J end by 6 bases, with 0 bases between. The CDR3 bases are TGTGCCAGCAGTTTCAATGAGCAGTTCTTC. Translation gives CASSFNEQFF.

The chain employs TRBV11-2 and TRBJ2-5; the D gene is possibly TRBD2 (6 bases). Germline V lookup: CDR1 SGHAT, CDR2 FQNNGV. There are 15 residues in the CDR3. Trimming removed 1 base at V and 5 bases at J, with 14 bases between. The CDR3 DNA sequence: TGTGCCAGCAGCTTAGCCGGGGGAATAACGGAGACCCAGTACTTC. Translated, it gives CASSLAGGITETQYF.

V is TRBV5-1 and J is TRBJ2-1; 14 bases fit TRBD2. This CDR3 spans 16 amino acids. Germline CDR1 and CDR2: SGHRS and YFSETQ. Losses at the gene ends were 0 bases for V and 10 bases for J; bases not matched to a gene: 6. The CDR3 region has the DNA TGCGCCAGCAGCTTGGGACTAGCGGGAGGGCCTCCCGAGCAGTTCTTC. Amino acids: CASSLGLAGGPPEQFF.

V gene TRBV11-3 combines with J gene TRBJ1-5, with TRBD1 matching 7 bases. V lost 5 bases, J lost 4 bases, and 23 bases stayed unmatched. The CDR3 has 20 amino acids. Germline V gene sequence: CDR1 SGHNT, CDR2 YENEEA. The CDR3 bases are TGTGCCAGCAGCCCTCCGGGACAGCAGTACCCAACGCGATTAAATCAGCCCCAGCATTTT. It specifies CASSPPGQQYPTRLNQPQHF.

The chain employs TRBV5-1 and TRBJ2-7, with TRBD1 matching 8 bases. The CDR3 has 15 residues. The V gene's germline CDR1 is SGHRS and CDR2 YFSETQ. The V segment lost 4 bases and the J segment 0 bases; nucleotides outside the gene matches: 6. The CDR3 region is CASSKQGVFSYEQYF. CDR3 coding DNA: TGCGCCAGCAGCAAACAGGGGGTCTTCTCCTACGAGCAGTACTTC.

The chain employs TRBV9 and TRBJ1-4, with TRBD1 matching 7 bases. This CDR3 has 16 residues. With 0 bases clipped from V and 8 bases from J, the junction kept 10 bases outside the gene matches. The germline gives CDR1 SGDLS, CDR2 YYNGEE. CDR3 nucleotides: TGTGCCAGCAGCGTAGCTACGTCGACAGGGCGGGAAAAACTGTTTTTT. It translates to CASSVATSTGREKLFF.

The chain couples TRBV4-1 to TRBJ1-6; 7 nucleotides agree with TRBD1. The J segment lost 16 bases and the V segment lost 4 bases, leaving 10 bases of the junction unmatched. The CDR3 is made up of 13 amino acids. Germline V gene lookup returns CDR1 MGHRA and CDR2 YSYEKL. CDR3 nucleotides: TGCGCCAGCAGCCGAATCCACAGGGGTTTGCTCCACTTT. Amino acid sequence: CASSRIHRGLLHF.

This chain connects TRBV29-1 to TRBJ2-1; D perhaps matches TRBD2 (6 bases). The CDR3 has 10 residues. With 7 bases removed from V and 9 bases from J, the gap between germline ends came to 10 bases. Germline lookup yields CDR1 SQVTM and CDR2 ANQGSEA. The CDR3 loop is CSGLVGEQFF. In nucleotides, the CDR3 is TGCAGCGGACTAGTAGGTGAGCAGTTCTTC.

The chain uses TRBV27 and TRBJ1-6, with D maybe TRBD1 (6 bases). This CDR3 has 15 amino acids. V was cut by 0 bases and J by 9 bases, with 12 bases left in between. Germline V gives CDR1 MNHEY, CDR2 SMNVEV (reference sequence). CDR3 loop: CASSLSTGGSSPLHF. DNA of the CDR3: TGTGCCAGCAGTTTATCAACCGGGGGCAGTTCACCCCTCCACTTT.